This T cell receptor beta chain appears in the sequencing data of a study of OX40 agonist ivuxolimab in advanced cancers. Across the study: Patient treatment consisted of intravenous ivuxolimab administration every 2 weeks at 0.01 to 10 mg/kg.

TCRdb's table, derived via immunoSEQ multiplex PCR, lists solely in-frame clones and lacks some. Of tens of thousands of clones in the sample, 70% to 90% are singletons; the top ten hold roughly 25%. Germline V gives CDR1 SEHNR, CDR2 FQNEAQ (reference sequence). This CDR3 has 14 residues. The germline V and J ends were trimmed by 1 base and 8 bases, with 12 bases remaining between them. Sequences were derived from CD4+ or CD8+ T cells sorted from blood, sampled in a trial of the OX40 agonist ivuxolimab. The chain is built from TRBV7-9 and TRBJ2-1; D is perhaps TRBD2 (6 bases). This clonotype originated in an adult with an advanced solid tumor such as melanoma, head and neck, liver or kidney cancer. The CDR3 region has the DNA TGTGCCAGCAGCTTAGTTGGAGGGGAGGATGAGCAGTTCTTC. This translates into CASSLVGGEDEQFF.